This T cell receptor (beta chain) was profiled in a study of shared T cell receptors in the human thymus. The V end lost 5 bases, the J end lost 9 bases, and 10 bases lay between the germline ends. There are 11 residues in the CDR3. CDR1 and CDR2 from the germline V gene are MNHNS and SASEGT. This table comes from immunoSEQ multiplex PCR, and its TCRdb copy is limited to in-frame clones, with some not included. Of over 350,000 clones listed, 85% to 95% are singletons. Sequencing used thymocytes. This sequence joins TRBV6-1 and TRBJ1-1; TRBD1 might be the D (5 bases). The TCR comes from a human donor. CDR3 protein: CASSTTAKAFF. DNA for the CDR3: TGTGCCAGCAGTACGACAGCCAAAGCTTTCTTT.